This T cell receptor beta chain was found in a study of cytomegalovirus exposure and HLA in healthy donors. Study-wide points: An analysis done earlier found most TCR beta V segments productive about 87% or about 30% of the time. Across HLA loci, a later analysis found differing TCR association rates, with DRB1 most and HLA-C fewest.

PCR used 60 Vbeta primers and 13 Jbeta primers. Sequencing was performed with immunoSEQ multiplex PCR; in TCRdb, only in-frame clones are kept and a portion is missing. The data contain about 65,000 clones, 62% of them singletons. In its sample, this clone was seen a few times. What it binds is unknown. Deletions cut 0 bases from V and 2 bases from J, with 10 bases between. Germline V gene lookup returns CDR1 LNHNV and CDR2 YYDKDF (reference sequence). The CDR3 runs 15 residues. The chain joins TRBV15 to TRBJ2-5; D possibly corresponds to TRBD2 (6 bases). The source of this sequence is a man aged 25-45 years in good health and CMV-seronegative. The sample comprised PBMCs. CDR3 protein: CATSRDVGGQETQYF. CDR3 nucleotide sequence: TGTGCCACCAGCAGAGATGTGGGGGGACAAGAGACCCAGTACTTC.